This is a list of T cell receptor beta chains from one sample in a study of blood T cell repertoires in COVID-19. The repertoire was sequenced with immunoSEQ multiplex PCR; TCRdb's copy has only in-frame clones and lacks some. The sample lists around 120,000 clones, 90% occurring once. Sequenced material: peripheral blood. Receptors were obtained from a woman in her sixties with COVID-19, enrolled during active disease. Both conserved end residues are part of each CDR3. The order of the fields is V gene, CDR3 protein.

TRBV5-8	CASSLLQGQETQYF
TRBV12-3/TRBV12-4	CASSRTRRAQHF
TRBV6-2/TRBV6-3	CASSRGTGAPGNTIYF
TRBV11-2	CASSLGRGDYNEQFF
TRBV9	CASSVGTGWPYEQYF
TRBV7-9	CASSLGLAGGSSYNEQFF
TRBV7-2	CASSLVTGQGAGEQYF
TRBV18	CASSQSGNTEAFF
TRBV6-5	CASRKGAVHTDTQYF
TRBV6-6	CASRLPDRDGNTIYF
TRBV5-1	CASSISGTVNTEAFF
TRBV29-1	CSVERQGKTHGYTF
TRBV5-1	CASGQGGSDYGYTF
TRBV3-1/TRBV3-2	CASLGGSTEAFF
TRBV6-5	CASSVRGYGYTF
TRBV5-5	CASSLVSGVDTGELFF
TRBV6-2/TRBV6-3	CASSPPSGEQYF
TRBV19	CASSIQGARETQYF
TRBV4-1	CASSQGVGTGPSYTGELFF
TRBV11-2	CASSLGTADQPQHF
TRBV12-3/TRBV12-4	CASSLGRDRGQFF
TRBV5-1	CASNRESTDTQYF
TRBV7-2	CASSLIPGGMGDTQYF
TRBV24-1	CATSDPDRQTQYF
TRBV5-1	CASSLKVELYDEQFF
TRBV18	CASSERSPGNTGELFF
TRBV11-1	CASSSTAGDYGYTF
TRBV9	CASSVAPSYGGLAGGGQETQYF
TRBV5-1	CASSSTGDYGYTF
TRBV9	CASSAQRGVFQETQYF
TRBV27	CASNPTPQSNYGYTF
TRBV9	CASRASGAGELFF
TRBV5-1	CASSGGNYGYTF
TRBV5-1	CASSLWTSVPNEQFF
TRBV6-5	CASSNRVPEEKLFF
TRBV7-8	CASSPDRVIQYF
TRBV19	CASSIGTNTEAFF
TRBV12-5	CASGLATTDTQYF
TRBV3-1/TRBV3-2	CASSQAQGIYEQYF
TRBV5-1	CASSRGTSGAFTDTQYF
TRBV7-8	CASSSRDRGTLWSNQPQHF
TRBV14	CASSQAHLPGHPQETQYF
TRBV9	CASSSTGVGGYTF
TRBV7-9	CASSSTGRGGNTIYF
TRBV27	CASSRQGANQPQHF